Presented here are 8 T cell receptor beta chains from one specimen sequenced in a study of a mutant IDH1 vaccine in newly diagnosed glioma. No cognate antigen is known for these TCRs. Repertoires were generated with immunoSEQ multiplex PCR, while TCRdb's copy carries only in-frame clones and drops some. The sample yields around 70,000 clones, more than 70% seen once. Time point here: week 35, safety follow-up. Vaccination used 300 ug of mutant IDH1 20-mer peptide per dose, with topical imiquimod. The material sequenced was PBMCs, taken from a glioma patient whose treatment included an IDH1 peptide vaccine. All receptors derive from a man aged 18 to 29 with glioma.

This clone was seen only a few times. The chain links TRBV19 to TRBJ2-1, with 7 bases matching TRBD2. The germline CDR1 and CDR2 sequences are LNHDA and SQIVND (reference sequence). The V and J ends lost 4 bases and 9 bases, in that order; junction bases with no gene match: 12. This CDR3 has 15 amino acids. The CDR3 is CASSSGTTRLGEQFF. In nucleotides, the CDR3 is TGTGCCAGTAGTAGCGGGACTACTAGGCTGGGTGAGCAGTTCTTC.

The genes are TRBV5-1 and TRBJ1-1; 7 bases are a match to TRBD1. The ends lost 1 base at V and 5 bases at J; junction bases unmatched: 14. This CDR3 is 17 amino acids long. The germline gives CDR1 SGHRS, CDR2 YFSETQ. This CDR3 is CASSLSYGATGRTEAFF. The CDR3 DNA is TGCGCCAGCAGCTTGTCCTACGGGGCGACAGGGCGGACTGAAGCTTTCTTT.

CDR3 sequence reads: CATSRGLGISGNNEQFF. Written as DNA, the CDR3 is TGTGCCACCAGCAGAGGATTAGGGATTAGCGGGAACAATGAGCAGTTCTTC. V gene TRBV15 combines with J gene TRBJ2-1; 8 bases match TRBD2. The CDR3 consists of 17 residues. Germline loops: CDR1 LNHNV, CDR2 YYDKDF (reference sequence). V lost 1 base to trimming and J lost 5 bases; unmatched junction nucleotides: 10.

V usage is TRBV27 and J usage is TRBJ1-5; 8 bases are shared with TRBD1. The J segment lost 6 bases and the V segment lost 3 bases, leaving 7 bases of the junction unmatched. The CDR3 has 15 amino acids. Germline V CDR1 and CDR2: MNHEY, SMNVEV (reference sequence). The CDR3 is CASSFQGAAGQPQHF. As DNA, the CDR3 is TGTGCCAGCAGTTTTCAGGGGGCTGCGGGTCAGCCCCAGCATTTT.

The chain employs TRBV29-1 and TRBJ1-2; D is perhaps TRBD1 (5 bases). The CDR3 is made up of 12 amino acids. Trimming cost V 6 bases and J 8 bases, with 16 bases left between them. Germline values: CDR1 SQVTM, CDR2 ANQGSEA. The CDR3 DNA follows: TGCAGCGTCCGGGACGCAGGCGGGGGCTACACCTTC. This codes for CSVRDAGGGYTF.

The chain joins TRBV11-2 to TRBJ1-1; 8 nucleotides align to TRBD1. J gave up 11 bases and V 0 bases, and 5 bases lay outside the gene matches. The CDR3 runs to 13 residues. Germline assignment: CDR1 SGHAT and CDR2 FQNNGV. CDR3 residues: CASSLDRGLFAFF. DNA of the CDR3: TGTGCCAGCAGCTTAGACAGGGGGCTGTTTGCTTTCTTT.

V and J are TRBV10-3 and TRBJ2-7; 8 positions agree with TRBD2. This CDR3 has 14 amino acids. Per germline, CDR1 ENHRY and CDR2 SYGVKD. Losses at the gene ends were 4 bases for V and 5 bases for J; bases not matched to a gene: 7. CDR3 DNA sequence: TGTGCCATCAGTGCCCAAAGCGGGAGTGACGAGCAGTACTTC. It yields the protein CAISAQSGSDEQYF.

This chain links TRBV15 with TRBJ2-1, with D unresolved. The germline V gene encodes CDR1 LNHNV and CDR2 YYDKDF (reference sequence). Trimming took 0 bases from V and 0 from J, leaving 9 bases between them. This CDR3 is 16 amino acids long. The CDR3 sequence is CATSRDSTLSYNEQFF. The CDR3 nucleotides are TGTGCCACCAGCAGAGATAGTACCCTCTCCTACAATGAGCAGTTCTTC. Supplemented by reference TRBV15 and TRBJ2-1, the full variable domain reads DAMVIQNPRYQVTQFGKPVTLSCSQTLNHNVMYWYQQKSSQAPKLLFHYYDKDFNNEADTPDNFQSRRPNTSFCFLDIRSPGLGDTAMYLCATSRDSTLSYNEQFFGPGTRLTVL.